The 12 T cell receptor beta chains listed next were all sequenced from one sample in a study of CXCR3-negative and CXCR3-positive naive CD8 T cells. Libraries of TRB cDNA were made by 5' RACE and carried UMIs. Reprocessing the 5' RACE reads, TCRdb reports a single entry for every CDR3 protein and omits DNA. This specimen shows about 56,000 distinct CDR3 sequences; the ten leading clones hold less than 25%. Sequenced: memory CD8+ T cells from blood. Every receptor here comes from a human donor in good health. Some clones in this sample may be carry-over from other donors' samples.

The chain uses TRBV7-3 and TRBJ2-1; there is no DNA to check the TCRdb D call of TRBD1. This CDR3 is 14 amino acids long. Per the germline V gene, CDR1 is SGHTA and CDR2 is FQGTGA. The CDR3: CASSFPGALNEQFF.

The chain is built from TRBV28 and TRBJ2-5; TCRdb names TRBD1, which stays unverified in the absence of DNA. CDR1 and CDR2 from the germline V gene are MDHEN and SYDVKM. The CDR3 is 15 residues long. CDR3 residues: CATRTGGILQETQYF.

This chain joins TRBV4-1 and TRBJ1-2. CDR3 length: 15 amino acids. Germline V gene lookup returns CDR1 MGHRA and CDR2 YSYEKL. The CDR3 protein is CASSQEHLAVLGYTF.

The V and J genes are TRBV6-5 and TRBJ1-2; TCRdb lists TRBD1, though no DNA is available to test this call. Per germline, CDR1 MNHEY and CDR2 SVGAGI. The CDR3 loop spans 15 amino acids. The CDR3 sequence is CASSYSSTVKDGYTF.

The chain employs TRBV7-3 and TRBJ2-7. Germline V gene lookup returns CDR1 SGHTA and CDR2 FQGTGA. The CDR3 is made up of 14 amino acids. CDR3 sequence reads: CASSSGGGYYEQYF.

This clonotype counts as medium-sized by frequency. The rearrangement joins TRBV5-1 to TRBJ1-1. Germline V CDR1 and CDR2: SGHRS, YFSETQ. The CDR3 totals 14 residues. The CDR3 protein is CASSWSGGGTEAFF.

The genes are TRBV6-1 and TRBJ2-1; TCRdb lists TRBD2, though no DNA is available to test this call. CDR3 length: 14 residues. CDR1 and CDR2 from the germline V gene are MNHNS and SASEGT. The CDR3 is CASSDEGGGWEQFF.

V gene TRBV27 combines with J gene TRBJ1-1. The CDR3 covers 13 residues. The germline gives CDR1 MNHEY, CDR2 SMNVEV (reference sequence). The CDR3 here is CASSLGEDTEAFF.

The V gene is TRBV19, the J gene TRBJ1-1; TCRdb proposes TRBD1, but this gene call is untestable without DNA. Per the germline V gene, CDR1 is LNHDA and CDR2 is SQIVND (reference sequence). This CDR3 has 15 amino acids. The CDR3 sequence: CASSLGTGVQTEAFF.

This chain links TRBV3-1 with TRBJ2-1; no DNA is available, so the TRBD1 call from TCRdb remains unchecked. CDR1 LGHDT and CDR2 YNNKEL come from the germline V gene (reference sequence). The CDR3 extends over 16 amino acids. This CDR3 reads CASSRVGQSSYNEQFF.

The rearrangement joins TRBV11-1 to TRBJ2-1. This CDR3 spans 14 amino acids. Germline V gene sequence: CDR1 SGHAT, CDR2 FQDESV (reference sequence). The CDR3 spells CASSSRSSYNEQFF.

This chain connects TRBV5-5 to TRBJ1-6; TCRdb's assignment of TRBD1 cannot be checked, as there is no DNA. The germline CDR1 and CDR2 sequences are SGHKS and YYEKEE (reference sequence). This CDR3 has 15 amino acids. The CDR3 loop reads CASRPDRGRRSPLHF.